The present entry profiles one TCR beta chain with its context. The entry originates in a study of blood T cell repertoires in COVID-19. In the original workflow: For nucleated cells, counts were estimated from reference gene primer amplification. Profiling relied on immunoSEQ multiplex PCR, and the TCRdb table lists in-frame clones only, not all of them. V and J calls and clone size are those listed in that table; D and trimming were worked out from the DNA. The sample holds 310,000 or so clones, around 90% seen once. Individuals drawn from 20 to 30 US areas were about 18 to 90 years old. The TCR was taken from a woman aged 35 to 49 who had recovered from COVID-19. Sequenced sample: PBMCs or T cells enriched from blood (not recorded which).

The CDR3, as DNA: TGTGCAACAGGGAAAGATGAAAAACTGTTTTTT. Its protein is CATGKDEKLFF. V usage is TRBV25-1 and J usage is TRBJ1-4; a possible D gene is TRBD1 (6 bases). Germline CDR1 reads MGHDK; CDR2 reads SYGVNS. The CDR3 has 11 amino acids.